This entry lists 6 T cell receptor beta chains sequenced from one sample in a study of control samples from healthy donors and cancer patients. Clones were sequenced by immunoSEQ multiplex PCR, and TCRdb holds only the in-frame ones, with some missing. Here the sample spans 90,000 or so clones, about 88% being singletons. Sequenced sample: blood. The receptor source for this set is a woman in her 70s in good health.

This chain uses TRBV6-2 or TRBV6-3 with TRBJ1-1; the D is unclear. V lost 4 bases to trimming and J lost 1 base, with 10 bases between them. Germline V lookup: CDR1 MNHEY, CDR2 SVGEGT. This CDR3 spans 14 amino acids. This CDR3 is CASSWGLENTEAFF. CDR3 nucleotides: TGTGCCAGCAGTTGGGGATTGGAGAACACTGAAGCTTTCTTT.

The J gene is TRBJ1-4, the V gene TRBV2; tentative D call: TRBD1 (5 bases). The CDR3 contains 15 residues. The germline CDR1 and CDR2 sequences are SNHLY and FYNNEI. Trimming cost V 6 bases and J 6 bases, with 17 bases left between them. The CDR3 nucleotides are TGTGCCAGCAGCGTCGGGGGGATTGGGCATGAAAAACTGTTTTTT. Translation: CASSVGGIGHEKLFF. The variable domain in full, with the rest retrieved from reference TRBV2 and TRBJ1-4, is EPEVTQTPSHQVTQMGQEVILRCVPISNHLYFYWYRQILGQKVEFLVSFYNNEISEKSEIFDDQFSVERPDGSNFTLKIRSTKLEDSAMYFCASSVGGIGHEKLFFGSGTQLSVL.

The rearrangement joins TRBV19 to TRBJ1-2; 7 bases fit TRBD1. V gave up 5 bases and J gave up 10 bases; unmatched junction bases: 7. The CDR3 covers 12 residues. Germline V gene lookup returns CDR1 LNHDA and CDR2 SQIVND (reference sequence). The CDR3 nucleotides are TGTGCCAGTAGTGCGCTCGACAGGGTCTACACCTTC. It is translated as CASSALDRVYTF. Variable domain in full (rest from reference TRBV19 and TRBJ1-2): DGGITQSPKYLFRKEGQNVTLSCEQNLNHDAMYWYRQDPGQGLRLIYYSQIVNDFQKGDIAEGYSVSREKKESFPLTVTSAQKNPTAFYLCASSALDRVYTFGSGTRLTVV.

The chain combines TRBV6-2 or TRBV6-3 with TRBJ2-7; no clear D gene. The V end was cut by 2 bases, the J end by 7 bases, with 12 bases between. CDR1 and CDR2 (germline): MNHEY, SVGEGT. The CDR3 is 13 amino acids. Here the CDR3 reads CASSYHGAREQYF. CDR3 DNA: TGTGCCAGCAGTTACCACGGCGCCCGGGAGCAGTACTTC.

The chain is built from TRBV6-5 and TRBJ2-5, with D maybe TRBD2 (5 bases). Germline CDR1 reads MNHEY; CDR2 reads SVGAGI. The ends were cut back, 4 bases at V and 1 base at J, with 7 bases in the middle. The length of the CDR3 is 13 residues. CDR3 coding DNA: TGTGCCAGCAGTTGGAGCGGCCAAGAGACCCAGTACTTC. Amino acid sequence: CASSWSGQETQYF.

This CDR3 is CASSQETRGLADTQYF. The CDR3 DNA reads TGTGCCAGCAGCCAAGAAACGCGGGGTTTAGCAGATACGCAGTATTTT. This chain joins TRBV14 and TRBJ2-3, with D possibly TRBD2 on 6 matching bases. This CDR3 spans 16 amino acids. Trimming took 0 bases from V and 4 from J, leaving 14 bases between them. CDR1 and CDR2 (germline): SGHDN, FVKESK.